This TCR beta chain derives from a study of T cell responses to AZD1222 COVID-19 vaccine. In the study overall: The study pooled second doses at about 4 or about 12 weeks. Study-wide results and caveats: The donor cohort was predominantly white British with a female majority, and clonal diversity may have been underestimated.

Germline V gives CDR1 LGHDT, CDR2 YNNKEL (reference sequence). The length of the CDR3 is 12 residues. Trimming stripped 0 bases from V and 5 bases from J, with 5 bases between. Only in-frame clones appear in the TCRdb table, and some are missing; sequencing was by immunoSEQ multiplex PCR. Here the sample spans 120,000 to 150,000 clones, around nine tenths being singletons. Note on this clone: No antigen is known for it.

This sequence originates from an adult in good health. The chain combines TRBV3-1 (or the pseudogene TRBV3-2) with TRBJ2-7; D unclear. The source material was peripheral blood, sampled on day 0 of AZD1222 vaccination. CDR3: CASSQDKDEQYF. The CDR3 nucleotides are TGTGCCAGCAGCCAAGACAAGGACGAGCAGTACTTC.